This TCR beta chain was sequenced for a study of neurological immune-mediated disorders (dated by TCRdb to the late 2010s). About the full investigation: Among the roughly 34 multiple sclerosis patients, relapsing-remitting MS was present in 31 and secondary progressive MS was present in 3. The roughly 110 TCR-beta libraries covered PBMC samples along with longitudinal samples, technical triplicates, and paired sorted CD4+ and CD8+ T-cell subsets. Using UMI-based sequencing, the study compared peripheral blood TCR-beta repertoires from patients with HTLV-I-associated myelopathy (HAM/TSP), patients with multiple sclerosis, and healthy controls. The cohort included about 70 subjects: about 14 with HAM/TSP, roughly 34 with multiple sclerosis, and about 20 healthy controls. What the work shows at the level of the full study, not this receptor alone: No clinical or MRI features were associated with the MS cluster, and the authors said that larger cohorts are needed. Repertoires from 18 of 34 MS patients were grouped by phylogenetic analysis into a cluster of related CDR3 sequences, suggesting a possible repertoire-level signature. TCR clonal expansion was highest in HAM/TSP patients and lowest in MS patients, with MS patients falling below even healthy controls. Across subjects, expanded clones never shared an identical CDR3 amino acid sequence, which suggests that the TCR-beta repertoires in every group were private.

For the unsorted PBMC libraries, 2 million PBMCs were stored in RNAlater at -80 degrees C until RNA extraction and were used to generate the libraries. Multiple sclerosis patients were enrolled in a US clinical protocol evaluating disease progression by magnetic resonance imaging. Peripheral blood was subjected to Ficoll-Hypaque density gradient centrifugation to isolate PBMCs, which were then cryopreserved in liquid nitrogen. CDR1 and CDR2, looked up from the germline V gene, are SGHRS and YFSETQ. The CDR3 numbers 16 residues from cysteine through phenylalanine. The CDR3 DNA has 48 bases and is translated from base 1. The V end loses 7 bases and the J end loses 5 bases, and a stretch of 24 bases separates them. cDNA was synthesized by template-switch 5'RACE using a primer with a 10-nucleotide random unique molecular identifier that tagged each TCR transcript. Every sequencing run covered 15-18 subjects and yielded more than 170 million TCR-beta sequences. The RNeasy kit was used to extract total RNA. Using the KAPA Real-time Library Amplification kit, TCR-beta VDJ regions were amplified with primers for the TCR constant region and the 5'RACE anchor. A first PCR added sample indexes and Illumina adaptors, and a second PCR then raised library yield. After Ampure bead purification, the TCR product of roughly 650 bp was size-selected on a 2% E-gel SizeSelection system. Before pooling, library quality was assessed on a Bioanalyzer, concentration was determined with Qubit, and library quantification was performed with the Kapa Library Quantification kit. An Illumina HiSeq 2500 sequenced the libraries paired-end 2 x 150 bp. To increase sequence diversity, roughly 24-31% phiX was spiked into each library pool. Per the authors' processing: The UMI-based MiGEC pipeline processed quality-filtered reads and removed over 85% of raw TCR sequences during error correction. VDJ genes were aligned to IMGT germline references, and clonotypes were defined by unique CDR3 amino acid sequence plus V-J genes. Clonal expansion, Shannon diversity, and CDR3 relatedness (CalcPairwiseDistances, ClusterSamples) were evaluated with VDJtools, and phylogenetic trees were built with CLCbio workbench. Expanded clones were defined as having at least 8 unique UMIs, based on coefficient-of-variation modelling across technical triplicates. The public reads were reanalyzed by TCRdb: fastp trimming at Q25, MiXCR alignment, in-frame beta chains only. CDR3 protein sequences are deduplicated, and each keeps its most common genes and DNA. The V and J calls come from TCRdb's annotation, not from the publication. The sample records 39,000 or so distinct CDR3 sequences, over 2% of which are singletons. The leading ten clones occupy 12% of the sample.

This clonotype has a count of ten or more. Its antigen remains unidentified. Base-call qualities are not available, and no considerably larger clone is one nucleotide away. The clonotype originates from a man under 40 with multiple sclerosis. The specimen was PBMCs. The sequence joins TRBV5-1 to TRBJ2-5, and the D gene may be TRBD2, 5 bases matching. The CDR3 protein: CASGLYDETRRETQYF. Here is the DNA: TGCGCCAGCGGATTGTACGACGAAACTAGAAGGGAGACCCAGTACTTC.